This T cell receptor beta chain comes out of a study of T cells after yellow fever vaccination (dated by TCRdb to between 2018 and 2021). Notes on the research overall: Libraries from fractions with low cell numbers were prepared with the SMART-Seq v4 Ultra Low Input RNA kit. Two healthy male donors made up the cohort, one aged 18 to 29 years and the other aged 30 to 39 years. To follow T-cell clones before and after both primary and booster YFV17D yellow fever vaccination, bulk TCR alpha and beta repertoires underwent longitudinal sequencing. Blood samples were taken at several timepoints before and after primary and secondary immunization, and bulk PBMC replicates and cell subsets were isolated.

The germline V gene (reference sequence) sets CDR1 to SGHAT and CDR2 to FQDESV. Including cysteine and phenylalanine, the CDR3 has 18 amino acids. Kept here is only the CDR3 DNA, which spans 54 bases and is read in frame from base 1. Clipping removes 4 bases from V and 0 bases from J, with 6 as the unmatched junction base count. This clonotype was detected only a few times. Its antigen has not been determined. Base qualities were left out, and no much larger clone turns up one base away. The treatment or condition label here, explained by the study, means: live attenuated yellow fever vaccine strain. Two biological replicates of bulk PBMCs were collected at each blood-draw timepoint. PBMCs were isolated from peripheral blood using a standard Ficoll-Paque protocol. RNA was extracted with TriZol from bulk PBMCs, CD4 and CD8 fractions, and dextramer-positive and dextramer-negative fractions. Points the paper makes about the study in general: The study included only two donors, which limits how far the findings can be generalized. Most clones expanded after primary vaccination were re-detected after the booster (almost 98% of CD4 and approximately 88% of CD8), suggesting broad memory maintenance. The secondary T-cell response was weaker than the primary response but faster, peaking on day 5 instead of day 15. A small share of clonotypes was detected in both CD4 and CD8 compartments, with the overlap likely arising from convergent recombination. Computational filtering was required because FACS-sorted repertoires could contain abundant contaminating clonotypes from the bulk population.

TCR cDNA was synthesized by 5'RACE template switching, through which a universal primer site and unique molecular identifiers were introduced. cDNA synthesis was primed from both the TCR alpha and TCR beta constant segments. Libraries were amplified in two PCR steps, with sample barcodes and sequencing adapters added in the second step. Sequencing of libraries was done on Illumina HiSeq 2500 (2x100 bp) or NovaSeq (2x150 bp). On the authors' methods: MIGEC handled demultiplexing of reads and collapsing into UMI consensus sequences, while MiXCR performed V(D)J alignment. Vaccine-responding clonotypes were identified with edgeR using replicate PBMC samples, with FDR below 0.01 and a log2 fold change above 5 up to day 15 being required. Each bulk clonotype received a CD4 or CD8 identity based on whether the sequenced CD4 or CD8 repertoire contained that clonotype at higher abundance. The public reads were reanalyzed by TCRdb: fastp trimming at Q25, MiXCR alignment, in-frame beta chains only. Entries are consolidated by CDR3 protein sequence, retaining the most common genes and DNA. TCRdb's processing, not the authors', yielded these V and J calls. The sample table contains some 500,000 distinct CDR3 sequences; only one count was recorded for approximately 13% of them. Clones ranked in the top ten supply 11% to 15% of the sample.

The TCR sequence derives from a young man who received the YFV17D yellow fever vaccine. The material was PBMCs, obtained on the day of the yellow fever booster vaccination. The chain is made from TRBV11-1 and TRBJ2-3, and TRBD2 matches 14 of the central bases. CDR3 protein: CASSSGTSGSISTDTQYF. The DNA sequence is given as TGTGCCAGCAGCTCCGGGACTAGCGGGAGTATCAGCACAGATACGCAGTATTTT.